The TCR beta chain under discussion was sequenced for a study of response to subunit inactivated influenza vaccine. The study, taken as a whole, reports: Few new T cells, the authors suggested, are recruited by each seasonal influenza vaccination.

TCRdb passed the RT-PCR reads through MiXCR, listing each CDR3 protein once. This sample carries 860,000 or so distinct CDR3 sequences, approximately 21% of them seen once, and the ten largest clones take 10% to 13%. This clonotype was observed a single time. The antigen remains unidentified. The V end lost 2 bases, the J end lost 10 bases, and 13 bases lay between the germline ends. CDR3 length: 13 amino acids. In germline, CDR1 is SGHDN, CDR2 FVKESK. This material consisted of PBMCs from blood, taken roughly 5 days after vaccination. This TCR derives from a man aged 45-65 years who received an inactivated influenza vaccine. The J gene is TRBJ2-3, the V gene TRBV14; D ambiguous. The CDR3 loop reads CASSQPRPSAQYF. CDR3 coding DNA: TGTGCCAGCAGCCAACCGCGTCCCTCCGCGCAGTATTTT. Supplemented by reference TRBV14 and TRBJ2-3, the full variable domain reads EAGVTQFPSHSVIEKGQTVTLRCDPISGHDNLYWYRRVMGKEIKFLLHFVKESKQDESGMPNNRFLAERTGGTYSTLKVQPAELEDSGVYFCASSQPRPSAQYFGPGTRLTVL.